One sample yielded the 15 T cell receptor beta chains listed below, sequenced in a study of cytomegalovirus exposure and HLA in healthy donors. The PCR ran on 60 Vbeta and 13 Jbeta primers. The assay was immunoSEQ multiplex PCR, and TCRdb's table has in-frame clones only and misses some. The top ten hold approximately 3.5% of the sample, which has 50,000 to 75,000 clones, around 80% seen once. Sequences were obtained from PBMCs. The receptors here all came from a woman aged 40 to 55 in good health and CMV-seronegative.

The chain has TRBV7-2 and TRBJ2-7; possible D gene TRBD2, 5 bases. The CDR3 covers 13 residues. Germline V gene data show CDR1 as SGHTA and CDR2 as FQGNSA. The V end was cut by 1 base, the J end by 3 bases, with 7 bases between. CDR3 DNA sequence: TGTGCCAGCAGCTTAGATGGGAGCTACGAGCAGTACTTC. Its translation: CASSLDGSYEQYF.

In DNA form, the CDR3 reads TGTGCCAGCAGTGACCAGGGCAGTGGCTACACCTTC. It is translated as CASSDQGSGYTF. The V call is TRBV25-1, the J call TRBJ1-2, with a possible D match to TRBD1 (5 bases). Germline loops: CDR1 MGHDK, CDR2 SYGVNS. Trimming stripped 3 bases from V and 7 bases from J, with 9 bases between. The CDR3 is 12 residues long.

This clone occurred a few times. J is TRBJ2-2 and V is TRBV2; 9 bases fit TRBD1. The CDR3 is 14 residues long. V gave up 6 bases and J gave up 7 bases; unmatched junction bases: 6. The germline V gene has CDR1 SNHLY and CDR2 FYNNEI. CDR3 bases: TGTGCCAGCAGGGGGGACAGGGTGGACGGGGAGCTGTTTTTT. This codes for CASRGDRVDGELFF.

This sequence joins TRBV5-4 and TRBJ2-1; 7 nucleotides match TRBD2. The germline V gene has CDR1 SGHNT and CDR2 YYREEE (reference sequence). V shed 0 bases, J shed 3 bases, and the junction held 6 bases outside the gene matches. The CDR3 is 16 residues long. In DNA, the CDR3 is TGTGCCAGCAGCTTGGGTGCGGGAGAGGGCTACAATGAGCAGTTCTTC. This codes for CASSLGAGEGYNEQFF.

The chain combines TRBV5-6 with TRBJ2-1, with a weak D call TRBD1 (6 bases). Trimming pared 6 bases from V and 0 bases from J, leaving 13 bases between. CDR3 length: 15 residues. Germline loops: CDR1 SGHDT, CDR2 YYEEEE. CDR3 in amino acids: CASTVGASSYNEQFF. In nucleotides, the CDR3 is TGTGCCAGCACGGTGGGGGCAAGCTCCTACAATGAGCAGTTCTTC.

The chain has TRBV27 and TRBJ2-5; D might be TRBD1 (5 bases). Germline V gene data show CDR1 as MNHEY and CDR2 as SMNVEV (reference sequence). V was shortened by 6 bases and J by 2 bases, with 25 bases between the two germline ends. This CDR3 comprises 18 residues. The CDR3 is CASSPSPTVDIVQETQYF. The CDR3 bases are TGTGCCAGCAGCCCTTCCCCGACAGTGGACATTGTTCAAGAGACCCAGTACTTC.

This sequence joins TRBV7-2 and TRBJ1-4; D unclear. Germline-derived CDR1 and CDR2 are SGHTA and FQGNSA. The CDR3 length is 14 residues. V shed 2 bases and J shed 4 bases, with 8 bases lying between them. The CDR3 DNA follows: TGTGCCAGCAGCTTAAGGGAGGATAATGAAAAACTGTTTTTT. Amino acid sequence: CASSLREDNEKLFF.

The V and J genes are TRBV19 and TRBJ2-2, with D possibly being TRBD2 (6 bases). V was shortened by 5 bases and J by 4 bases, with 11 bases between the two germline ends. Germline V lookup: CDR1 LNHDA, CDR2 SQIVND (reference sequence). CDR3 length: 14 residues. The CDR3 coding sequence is TGTGCCAGTAGTCCCGGGACTTTCACCGGGGAGCTGTTTTTT. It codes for CASSPGTFTGELFF.

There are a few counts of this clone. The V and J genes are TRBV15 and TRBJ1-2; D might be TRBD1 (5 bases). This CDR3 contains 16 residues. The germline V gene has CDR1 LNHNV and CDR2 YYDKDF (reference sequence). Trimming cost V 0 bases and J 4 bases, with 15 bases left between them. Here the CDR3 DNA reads TGTGCCACCAGCAGAGATCTCGGGGGTCCCCTCTATGGCTACACCTTC. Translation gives CATSRDLGGPLYGYTF.

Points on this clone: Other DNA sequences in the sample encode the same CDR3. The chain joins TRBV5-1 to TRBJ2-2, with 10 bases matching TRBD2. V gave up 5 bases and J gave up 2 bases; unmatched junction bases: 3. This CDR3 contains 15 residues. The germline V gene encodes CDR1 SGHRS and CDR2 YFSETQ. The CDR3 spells CASRGTSVNTGELFF. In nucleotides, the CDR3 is TGCGCCAGCAGGGGGACTAGCGTAAACACCGGGGAGCTGTTTTTT.

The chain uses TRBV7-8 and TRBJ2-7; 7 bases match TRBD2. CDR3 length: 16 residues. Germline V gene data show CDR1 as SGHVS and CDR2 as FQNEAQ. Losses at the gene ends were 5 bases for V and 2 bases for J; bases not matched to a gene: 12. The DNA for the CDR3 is TGTGCCAGCAGCCCCCCGTGGCAGCGGGGAGCCTACGAGCAGTACTTC. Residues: CASSPPWQRGAYEQYF.

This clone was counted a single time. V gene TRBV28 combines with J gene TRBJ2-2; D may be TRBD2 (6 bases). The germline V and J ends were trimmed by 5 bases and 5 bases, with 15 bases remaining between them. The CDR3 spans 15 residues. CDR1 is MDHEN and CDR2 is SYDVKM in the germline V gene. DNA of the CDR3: TGTGCCAGCAGTCCGGGGGATTGGAATACCGGGGAGCTGTTTTTT. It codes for CASSPGDWNTGELFF.

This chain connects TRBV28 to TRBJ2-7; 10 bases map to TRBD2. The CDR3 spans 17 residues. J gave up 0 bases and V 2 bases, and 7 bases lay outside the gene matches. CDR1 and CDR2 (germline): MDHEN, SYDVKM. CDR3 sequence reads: CASSLSPGTSDSYEQYF. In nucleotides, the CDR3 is TGTGCCAGCAGTTTAAGTCCCGGGACTAGCGACTCCTACGAGCAGTACTTC.

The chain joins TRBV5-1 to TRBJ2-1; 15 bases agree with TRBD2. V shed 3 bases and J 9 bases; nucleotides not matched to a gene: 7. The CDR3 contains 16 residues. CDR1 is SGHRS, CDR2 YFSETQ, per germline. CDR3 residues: CASSSGLAGGHGEQFF. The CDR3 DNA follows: TGCGCCAGCAGCTCCGGACTAGCGGGAGGGCACGGTGAGCAGTTCTTC.

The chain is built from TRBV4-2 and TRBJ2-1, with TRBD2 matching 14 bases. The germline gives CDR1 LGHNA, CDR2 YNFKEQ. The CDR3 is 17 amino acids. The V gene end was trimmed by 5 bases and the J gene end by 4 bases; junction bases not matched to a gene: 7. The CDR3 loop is CASSSRLAGGSYNEQFF. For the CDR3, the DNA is TGTGCCAGCAGCTCGCGACTAGCGGGAGGGTCTTACAATGAGCAGTTCTTC.